This T cell receptor beta chain was identified in a study of PD-1 blockade in classical Hodgkin lymphoma (TCRdb year 2020). A note on the overall study: Nivolumab dosing was 3 mg/kg intravenously every 2 weeks, continuing until either disease progression or unacceptable toxicity. A peripheral blood immune signature of response to PD-1 blockade in classical Hodgkin lymphoma was defined using TCR beta sequencing and CyTOF.

What the time point label conveys for this sample: cycle 4 day 1 (C4D1), after about 6 weeks of nivolumab. All trial patients had relapsed after autologous stem cell transplantation, with cohorts A, B and C differing in prior brentuximab vedotin exposure. The trial cohort comprised 60 or so patients with relapsed/refractory classical Hodgkin lymphoma whose best overall responses were complete response, partial response or progressive disease. Single-agent nivolumab was administered to trial patients in the multi-cohort phase II CheckMate 205 trial. An independent review committee assessed best overall response by applying the 2007 International Working Group response criteria. PBMCs from the trial were collected at three points: immediately before nivolumab initiation (C1D1), and during therapy at cycle 2 day 1 and cycle 4 day 1. After peripheral blood was drawn into 8 mL Vacutainer Cell Preparation Tubes, PBMCs were isolated by centrifugation and then cryopreserved.

Notes on this clone: Its antigen is not yet known. There are no base qualities to consult, and no much larger clone falls within one base.

Overall results and qualifications from the work: Lower diversity was observed in patients in whom nivolumab was started less than 1 year after ASCT, and these patients were excluded from later analyses so that confounding by immune reconstitution would be avoided. Trial patients with a complete response had baseline diversity similar to that of newly diagnosed patients, while partial responders and progressors had significantly lower diversity. CD4+ but not CD8+ TCR diversity rose significantly by C4D1 (p=0.0027 vs p=0.16), most apparent in complete responders (p=0.02). Baseline TCR diversity was reported to be lower in newly diagnosed patients than in healthy donors and to be lower still in relapsed/refractory patients. The study was restricted to a single clinical trial cohort, and the causes of repertoire differences, possibly disease activity or prior therapy, were left undefined.

The V and J ends are trimmed by 6 bases and 4 bases, leaving 15 bases between them. The CDR3 runs 14 amino acids, cysteine and phenylalanine included. Only the CDR3 DNA stays, 42 bases, in frame from base 1. From a lookup of the germline V gene, CDR1 and CDR2 are MDHEN and SYDVKM. Genomic DNA was isolated using the Qiagen DNeasy kit from unsorted PBMCs as well as from negatively selected CD4+ and CD8+ fractions. Amplification of TCR beta CDR3 regions was done by immunoSEQ multiplex PCR with primers that anneal to V and J segments. A synthetic immune receptor repertoire was used to minimize amplification bias, and remaining bias was computationally removed after sequencing. As for the authors' bioinformatics: Custom Python scripts were used to quantify repertoire diversity as the Shannon entropy index. Unsorted, CD4+ and CD8+ repertoires were analyzed separately, except for combined analyses in which CD4+ and CD8+ sequences were merged in silico. Clonal expansion was defined as a frequency increase of at least 2-fold after treatment compared with C1D1, and clones undetected at baseline were assigned a pseudocount of 0.5. Clones with 0 or 1 copy at C1D1 were classified as singleton clones, and clones with 2 or more copies were classified as non-singleton clones. Clones expanded in unsorted samples were labelled as CD4+, CD8+ or unknown by matching protein sequences in sorted samples from the same patient. Diversity changes from C1D1 to C4D1 were tested in paired samples using Wilcoxon tests. Imported from immuneACCESS, the table was reduced by TCRdb to in-frame sequences with V and J called. These copies leave out some clones; in studies compared against another copy, an unresolved V gene accounts for under half, and the cause of the remainder is not known. That table gives V, J and clone size, and the DNA gave D and trimming. Here the sample has about 46,000 clones; around 74% occur a single time. The top ten clonotypes cover 12% of the sample.

Recombination joined TRBV28 with TRBJ1-2; TRBD1 might be the D gene, on 5 matching bases. The receptor's source is a human donor with classical Hodgkin lymphoma. Sequencing was performed on peripheral blood mononuclear cells (PBMCs), taken before the fourth cycle of nivolumab. The CDR3 protein is CASSRTGRGYGYTF. The sequence in DNA is TGTGCCAGCAGCCGCACGGGGCGAGGCTATGGCTACACCTTC.